Listed below are T cell receptor beta chains from one sample, sequenced in a study of early T cells in non-severe SARS-CoV-2 infection. TCRdb re-called the 5' RACE reads with MiXCR, one entry per CDR3 protein. The repertoire has about 49,000 distinct CDR3 sequences, approximately 10% of them found once; the top ten carry more than 9%. The sequenced material came from whole blood. The receptors stem from an adult who was a healthcare worker with PCR-confirmed SARS-CoV-2 infection or an uninfected control (not recorded which). CDR3s include the opening cysteine and the closing phenylalanine or tryptophan. The D gene is left open where the match is weak. Expanded clones are given a class, and other clones once, few, many or no size at all.

V gene,D gene,J gene,clone size,CDR3 DNA,CDR3 protein
TRBV5-6,TRBD2,TRBJ2-5,few,TGTGCCAGCAGCTTAATCACGGGGGGAGAGACCCAGTACTTC,CASSLITGGETQYF
TRBV14,-,TRBJ1-1,-,TGTGCCAGCAGCCAAGTTGTCGGCGGGGGAGCTTTCTTT,CASSQVVGGGAFF
TRBV10-1,-,TRBJ1-3,few,TGCGCCAGCAGCACAGGGATCTCTGGAAACACCATATATTTT,CASSTGISGNTIYF
TRBV24-1,-,TRBJ2-5,few,TGTGCCACCAGAGCGACAGCTCAAGAGACCCAGTACTTC,CATRATAQETQYF
TRBV20-1,TRBD2,TRBJ2-1,many,TGCAGTGCTAGAGATAGACTAGCGGCCTACAATGAGCAGTTCTTC,CSARDRLAAYNEQFF
TRBV12-3/TRBV12-4,-,TRBJ1-1,many,TGTGCCAGCAGGCCCGGACGGATAAACACTGAAGCTTTCTTT,CASRPGRINTEAFF
TRBV7-8,-,TRBJ1-4,-,TGTGCCAGCAGCTTATTAGGGCTTACAACTAATGAAAAACTGTTTTTT,CASSLLGLTTNEKLFF
TRBV7-9,-,TRBJ2-7,many,TGTGCCAGCAGCACCTGGGGAGGATCAAGCTCCTACGAGCAGTACTTC,CASSTWGGSSSYEQYF
TRBV7-2,-,TRBJ2-3,-,TGTGCCAGCAGCTTAGAGAGACCCCAAAACACAGATACGCAGTATTTT,CASSLERPQNTDTQYF
TRBV9,-,TRBJ1-6,few,TGTGCCAGCAGCGTCGGACGGCTTAATAATTCACCCCTCCACTTT,CASSVGRLNNSPLHF
TRBV7-9,-,TRBJ2-6,-,TGTGCCAGCAGCTTCACGGAGTCAGGGGCCAACGTCCTGACTTTC,CASSFTESGANVLTF